These 14 T cell receptor beta chains were sequenced from one sample in a study of tissue T cells after allogeneic stem cell transplantation. Repertoires were generated with immunoSEQ multiplex PCR, while TCRdb's copy carries only in-frame clones and drops some. The sample has about 22,000 clones, roughly 72% seen once. Sequences were obtained from spleen. The origin of the receptors is a female BALB/c mouse in good health. The strain's MHC haplotype is H2-d.

In its sample, this clone is medium-sized (0.01 to 0.1%). Gene names refer to mouse genes. The read comes to an end 1 residue before the CDR3 does, leaving the germline J gene to fill in the end. The rearrangement uses TRBV4 and TRBJ2-7; 10 bases align to TRBD1. Losses at the gene ends were 5 bases for V and 3 bases for J; bases not matched to a gene: 4. This CDR3 comprises 14 residues. Germline CDR1 LGHDT, CDR2 YNNKQL (reference sequence). The sequenced part of the CDR3 DNA is TGTGCCAGCAGCAGGGACAGGGGAGGCTATGAACAGTAC. It encodes CASSRDRGGYEQY. The full CDR3 sequence reads CASSRDRGGYEQYF.

As to this clone: Gene names are the mouse ones. The read gets to within 1 residue of the CDR3 end, and the germline J gene fills in the rest. This rearrangement joins TRBV13-1 to TRBJ1-5; possibly TRBD1 for D (5 bases). The CDR3 consists of 14 residues. Per germline, CDR1 NSHNY and CDR2 SYGAGN. V gave up 2 bases and J gave up 0 bases, with 6 bases separating them. CDR3 DNA, as far as it was read: TGTGCCAGCAGTGAAGGGGATAACAACCAGGCTCCGCTT. It encodes CASSEGDNNQAPL. The entire CDR3 protein reads CASSEGDNNQAPLF.

As regards this clone: Genes and germline are mouse. The read terminates 1 residue before the CDR3 end, so the remaining end is supplied by the germline J gene. The rearrangement joins TRBV20 to TRBJ2-5; TRBD2 matches at 11 bases. V dropped 0 bases and J dropped 2; count of bases not matched to a gene: 10. Per germline, CDR1 GFQATS and CDR2 STVNSAI. CDR3 length: 18 residues. The CDR3 loop reads CGARDGNWGGGSQDTQYF. The DNA read from the CDR3 is TGTGGTGCTAGGGATGGAAACTGGGGGGGCGGGAGCCAAGACACCCAGTAC.

As regards this clone: Gene names denote mouse genes. The read gets to within 1 residue of the CDR3 end, and the germline J gene fills in the rest. V is TRBV19 and J is TRBJ2-2; TRBD2 agrees at 9 bases. Per germline, CDR1 FNHDT and CDR2 SITEND (reference sequence). The junction had 1 base not matched to a gene; V was cut back by 1 base and J by 0 bases. The length of the CDR3 is 16 residues. The CDR3 reads CASSILGGTNTGQLYF. The sequenced CDR3 bases are TGTGCCAGCAGTATACTGGGGGGGACAAACACCGGGCAGCTCTAC.

As regards this clone: Gene names follow the mouse nomenclature. Read data end 1 residue before the CDR3 end; the end is taken from the germline J gene. The chain links TRBV5 to TRBJ1-4; 11 bases match TRBD1. Losses at the gene ends were 3 bases for V and 5 bases for J; bases not matched to a gene: 5. Germline assignment: CDR1 LGHNA and CDR2 YNLKQL (reference sequence). This CDR3 spans 16 amino acids. CDR3 DNA (partial): TGTGCCAGCAGCCACCCCGGGACAGGGGGGAACGAAAGATTATTT. Translated, it gives CASSHPGTGGNERLF. The complete CDR3 protein is CASSHPGTGGNERLFF.

Points on this clone: Gene names follow the mouse nomenclature. The CDR3 extends 1 residue past the end of the read, so its final part is completed from the germline J gene. The J gene is TRBJ2-5, the V gene TRBV19, with TRBD1 as a possible D gene (5 bases). V shed 5 bases and J shed 0 bases, with 7 bases lying between them. Germline CDR1 is FNHDT and CDR2 is SITEND (reference sequence). The CDR3 loop spans 13 amino acids. The part of the CDR3 DNA that was read is TGTGCCAGCAGATCAGGGAACCAAGACACCCAGTAC. It specifies CASRSGNQDTQY. The complete CDR3 reads CASRSGNQDTQYF.

Note on this clone: Genes here carry mouse names. The CDR3 sequence is CASGSLGGDAETLYF. CDR3 DNA, as far as it was read: TGTGCCAGCGGATCCCTGGGGGGGGATGCAGAAACGCTGTAT. This chain joins TRBV13-2 and TRBJ2-3; 9 positions match TRBD2. The observed sequence ends 1 residue before the CDR3 terminus, with the missing tail filled in from the germline J gene. The CDR3 contains 15 residues. V trimming: 5 bases; J trimming: 2 bases; junction bases outside the gene matches: 6. Germline V gene lookup returns CDR1 NNHNN and CDR2 SYGAGS (reference sequence).

This clone has just one count. Mouse germline and gene names are used. The read halts 1 residue ahead of the CDR3 end, with the missing end drawn from the germline J gene. V usage is TRBV3 and J usage is TRBJ2-5; TRBD1 matches 7 bases. CDR1 is SNHLY and CDR2 is FYNGKV in the germline V gene (reference sequence). The CDR3 length is 13 residues. The trim removed 5 bases at V and 3 bases at J, leaving 2 bases unmatched. The CDR3 loop reads CASSRGQQDTQYF. The covered CDR3 bases are TGTGCCAGCAGCCGGGGACAGCAAGACACCCAGTAC.

Turning to this clone: Gene names denote mouse genes. Coverage ceases 1 residue before the CDR3 finishes, and the germline J gene fills in the end. The chain joins TRBV19 to TRBJ2-7, with 10 bases matching TRBD2. The CDR3 is made up of 14 amino acids. CDR1 is FNHDT, CDR2 SITEND, per germline (reference sequence). V was pared by 6 bases and J by 0 bases, with 3 bases of the junction left unmatched. The CDR3 DNA, read in part, is TGTGCCAGCATTCCTGGGGGGGCCTCCTATGAACAGTAC. Encoded protein: CASIPGGASYEQY. From start to end, the CDR3 is CASIPGGASYEQYF.

Of note for this clone: Gene names refer to mouse genes. The read gets to within 1 residue of the CDR3 end, and the germline J gene fills in the rest. The chain combines TRBV13-3 with TRBJ1-4, with a possible D match to TRBD1 (6 bases). The CDR3 has 13 residues. V was trimmed by 5 bases and J by 2 bases, leaving 7 bases between them. Germline V gene lookup returns CDR1 NNHDY and CDR2 SYVADS. The CDR3 spells CASRTGSNERLFF. The covered CDR3 bases are TGTGCCAGCAGAACAGGGTCCAACGAAAGATTATTT. Combining the CDR3 with reference TRBV13-3 and TRBJ1-4 gives the whole variable domain EAAVTQSPRSKVAVTGGKVTLSCHQTNNHDYMYWYRQDTGHGLRLIHYSYVADSTEKGDIPDGYKASRPSQENFSLILELASLSQTAVYFCASRTGSNERLFFGHGTKLSVL.

Points on this clone: The genes are named according to mouse. The CDR3 end lies 1 residue beyond the end of the read and is filled in from the germline J gene. The V gene is TRBV14, the J gene TRBJ2-7; D possibly corresponds to TRBD2 (6 bases). The CDR3 has 13 residues. Trimming left V 2 bases short and J 1 base short, with 7 bases between. Germline V gene sequence: CDR1 SGHDT, CDR2 FRDEAV. Partial CDR3 DNA: TGTGCCAGCAGTTTTGGGGGTTCCTATGAACAGTAC. Translating it yields CASSFGGSYEQY. The full CDR3 protein reads CASSFGGSYEQYF.

About this clone: The gene symbols are mouse symbols. Sequencing ends 1 residue short of the CDR3 end; the germline J gene provides the rest. This chain links TRBV29 with TRBJ1-1; D not resolved. Germline-derived CDR1 and CDR2 are MSHET and SYDVDS. The CDR3 runs to 10 residues. Trimming took off 2 bases at V and 7 bases at J, with 2 bases between the two ends. The CDR3 sequence: CASSLKEVFF. The DNA read from the CDR3 is TGTGCTAGCAGTTTAAAAGAAGTCTTC.

Concerning this clone itself: Gene and germline names: mouse. The read terminates 1 residue ahead of where the CDR3 ends, so the germline J gene completes it. The rearrangement uses TRBV5 and TRBJ1-4; 9 bases are shared with TRBD1. V lost 2 bases to trimming and J lost 1 base; unmatched junction nucleotides: 20. This CDR3 spans 22 amino acids. Germline V gene data show CDR1 as LGHNA and CDR2 as YNLKQL (reference sequence). The CDR3 loop is CASSQPGQGFQRKGDSNERLFF. The CDR3 DNA, read in part, is TGTGCCAGCAGCCAACCGGGACAGGGATTCCAACGAAAGGGGGATTCCAACGAAAGATTATTT.

As to this clone: Mouse names are used for the genes. The CDR3 end falls 1 residue outside the read, so it is completed with the germline J gene. The rearrangement joins TRBV13-2 to TRBJ2-4; weak D call: TRBD1 (5 bases). CDR1 is NNHNN and CDR2 is SYGAGS in the germline V gene (reference sequence). Trimming took 3 bases from V and 3 from J, leaving 8 bases between them. This CDR3 is built from 13 residues. The part of the CDR3 DNA that was read is TGTGCCAGCGGTGGGACAAAACAAAACACCTTGTAC. This translates into CASGGTKQNTLY. In full, the CDR3 is CASGGTKQNTLYF.